The 32 T cell receptor beta chains below all came from one sample that was sequenced in a study of T cells after yellow fever vaccination (dated by TCRdb to the late 2010s). The method was 5' RACE. Sequencing relied on an Illumina HiSeq 2500. The public reads were reprocessed in TCRdb via fastp at Q25 and MiXCR, keeping in-frame beta chains. Records with the same CDR3 protein are collapsed into one entry carrying the most frequent genes and DNA. This sample lists approximately 70,000 distinct CDR3 sequences; about 6% were detected once. The top ten hold 37% of the sample. This specimen's treatment or condition label, interpreted: live attenuated yellow fever vaccine strain. The sequencing used CD8+ T cells sorted from PBMCs, collected 45 days after the first yellow fever vaccination. Every receptor here comes from a man between 18 and 29 years old who received the YFV17D yellow fever vaccine.

Notes on this clonotype: A read error may explain this, as a much larger clone is one base away. The gene calls are TRBV7-9 and TRBJ2-1; D is uncertain. Germline CDR1 and CDR2: SEHNR and FQNEAQ (reference sequence). Trimming took off 2 bases at V and 5 bases at J, with 7 bases between the two ends. The CDR3 has 13 amino acids. The CDR3 nucleotides read TGTGCCAGCAGCTTAACGGCGCACAATGAGCAGTTCTTC. Its protein product is CASSLTAHNEQFF.

This clonotype was picked up many times. The genes are TRBV5-1 and TRBJ2-1; TRBD1 matches 10 bases. Germline CDR1 SGHRS, CDR2 YFSETQ. The CDR3 is 15 residues long. Trimming cost V 3 bases and J 4 bases; bases outside gene matches: 4. The CDR3 loop reads CASSYRQGAYNEQFF. The CDR3 DNA reads TGCGCCAGCAGCTACAGACAGGGGGCATACAATGAGCAGTTCTTC.

This clonotype was counted many times. This rearrangement joins TRBV7-9 to TRBJ2-2; D is unresolved. The CDR3 has 16 residues. Germline CDR1 SEHNR, CDR2 FQNEAQ (reference sequence). V shed 2 bases and J shed 6 bases, with 16 bases lying between them. The CDR3 region is CASSLTDTLGAGELFF. CDR3 nucleotide sequence: TGTGCCAGCAGCTTAACCGACACCTTGGGCGCCGGGGAGCTGTTTTTT.

This clonotype has a count of ten or more. The chain combines TRBV3-1 with TRBJ1-1, with a tentative D call TRBD1 (6 bases). Per the germline V gene, CDR1 is LGHDT and CDR2 is YNNKEL (reference sequence). Trimming left V 1 base short and J 10 bases short, with 13 bases between. The CDR3 contains 13 residues. The DNA for the CDR3 is TGTGCCAGCAGCCAAGGTCCCTTCAGGGGAGCTTTCTTT. Amino acid sequence: CASSQGPFRGAFF.

V gene TRBV6-5 combines with J gene TRBJ2-2, with 14 positions matching TRBD2. V was pared by 4 bases and J by 4 bases, with 11 bases of the junction left unmatched. Germline V lookup: CDR1 MNHEY, CDR2 SVGAGI. The CDR3 loop spans 19 amino acids. CDR3 residues: CASSLIPGLAGAGTGELFF. The CDR3 DNA reads as TGTGCCAGCAGTTTGATACCGGGACTAGCGGGGGCGGGCACCGGGGAGCTGTTTTTT.

This clonotype appeared many times. The rearrangement joins TRBV10-2 to TRBJ2-1, with a tentative D call TRBD1 (6 bases). Trimming stripped 1 base from V and 15 bases from J, with 10 bases between. Germline CDR1 is WSHSY and CDR2 is SAAADI. The CDR3 sequence is 11 residues long. CDR3 amino acids: CASSEYTGWFF. The CDR3 region has the DNA TGCGCCAGCAGTGAGTACACAGGGTGGTTCTTC.

Many counts were recorded for this clonotype. The CDR3: CASSQASVNRNQEKLFF. The CDR3 DNA reads TGTGCCAGCAGCCAAGCCTCGGTTAACAGGAACCAAGAAAAACTGTTTTTT. The J gene is TRBJ1-4, the V gene TRBV4-2; TRBD1 might be the D (5 bases). This CDR3 spans 17 amino acids. Germline-derived CDR1 and CDR2 are LGHNA and YNFKEQ. V was shortened by 1 base and J by 8 bases, with 20 bases between the two germline ends.

This clonotype was detected ten times or more. The V call is TRBV7-9, the J call TRBJ2-1; 9 bases map to TRBD1. The J segment lost 10 bases and the V segment lost 5 bases, leaving 15 bases of the junction unmatched. The germline V gene encodes CDR1 SEHNR and CDR2 FQNEAQ (reference sequence). The CDR3 is 16 residues long. The CDR3 here is CASSQNDRGKPWEQFF. CDR3 DNA: TGTGCCAGCAGCCAAAACGACAGGGGGAAACCTTGGGAGCAGTTCTTC.

This clonotype was found many times. The chain employs TRBV10-3 and TRBJ2-3; 12 bases match TRBD2. Looked up from germline, CDR1 is ENHRY and CDR2 is SYGVKD. V gave up 0 bases and J gave up 3 bases; unmatched junction bases: 13. The CDR3 extends over 20 amino acids. This chain's CDR3 is CAISESPTTTSGGYTDTQYF. CDR3 coding DNA: TGTGCCATCAGTGAGTCCCCCACGACGACTAGCGGGGGCTATACAGATACGCAGTATTTT.

This clonotype was seen repeatedly, ten times or more. The genes are TRBV6-5 and TRBJ2-7, with D hard to call. The CDR3 contains 12 residues. Germline V gives CDR1 MNHEY, CDR2 SVGAGI. Trimming took 2 bases from V and 2 from J, leaving 4 bases between them. The CDR3 reads CASSYGPYEQYF. CDR3 DNA sequence: TGTGCCAGCAGTTACGGCCCCTACGAGCAGTACTTC.

This clonotype was detected many times. The chain links TRBV19 to TRBJ1-1; D is ambiguous. The V and J ends lost 0 bases and 1 base respectively, with 3 bases between them. The CDR3 sequence is 13 residues long. The germline gives CDR1 LNHDA, CDR2 SQIVND (reference sequence). CDR3 sequence reads: CASSIDQNTEAFF. The CDR3 DNA follows: TGTGCCAGTAGTATAGATCAGAACACTGAAGCTTTCTTT.

This clonotype was seen many times. The genes are TRBV24-1 and TRBJ2-5; D ambiguous. Between the trimmed V and J ends, which lost 7 bases and 5 bases, there was a span of 7 bases. This CDR3 contains 11 residues. Germline CDR1 and CDR2: KGHDR and SFDVKD. The CDR3 reads CATSHLETQYF. As DNA, the CDR3 is TGTGCCACCAGCCACCTGGAGACCCAGTACTTC.

The V and J genes are TRBV7-8 and TRBJ2-3; D perhaps matches TRBD2 (6 bases). Trimming removed 4 bases at V and 0 bases at J, with 11 bases between. The V gene's germline CDR1 is SGHVS and CDR2 FQNEAQ. This CDR3 comprises 15 residues. The CDR3 sequence: CASSSGEVSTDTQYF. CDR3 nucleotide sequence: TGTGCCAGCAGCTCTGGGGAGGTTAGCACAGATACGCAGTATTTT. The full variable domain, completed using reference TRBV7-8 and TRBJ2-3, is GAGVSQSPRYKVAKRGQDVALRCDPISGHVSLFWYQQALGQGPEFLTYFQNEAQLDKSGLPSDRFFAERPEGSVSTLKIQRTQQEDSAVYLCASSSGEVSTDTQYFGPGTRLTVL.

The rearrangement links TRBV6-5 to TRBJ2-3; TRBD1 aligns across 10 bases. CDR3 length equals 19 residues. Trimming cost V 4 bases and J 1 base; bases outside gene matches: 14. The germline gives CDR1 MNHEY, CDR2 SVGAGI. The CDR3 DNA reads as TGTGCCAGCAGTTCCCTTGACAGGGGGCTCTTTCTTGGCACAGATACGCAGTATTTT. Protein product: CASSSLDRGLFLGTDTQYF.

There are many counts of this clonotype. The chain has TRBV5-1 and TRBJ2-1; D gene unclear. V dropped 5 bases and J dropped 6 bases, with 12 bases sitting between them. Germline CDR1 reads SGHRS; CDR2 reads YFSETQ. CDR3 length: 13 amino acids. In DNA form, the CDR3 reads TGCGCCAGCAGTATCTCGTGGGGCAATGAGCAGTTCTTC. It yields the protein CASSISWGNEQFF. Supplemented by reference TRBV5-1 and TRBJ2-1, the full variable domain reads KAGVTQTPRYLIKTRGQQVTLSCSPISGHRSVSWYQQTPGQGLQFLFEYFSETQRNKGNFPGRFSGRQFSNSRSEMNVSTLELGDSALYLCASSISWGNEQFFGPGTRLTVL.

This clonotype was found many times. The rearrangement links TRBV7-9 to TRBJ2-7; 7 bases fit TRBD1. The CDR3 sequence is 14 residues long. The J segment lost 3 bases and the V segment lost 5 bases, leaving 7 bases of the junction unmatched. In germline, CDR1 is SEHNR, CDR2 FQNEAQ (reference sequence). CDR3 residues: CASSPPGQHYEQYF. In nucleotides, the CDR3 is TGTGCCAGCAGCCCCCCGGGACAGCACTACGAGCAGTACTTC.

This clonotype was counted at least ten times. The chain carries TRBV6-5 and TRBJ2-1, with TRBD1 matching over 8 bases. Germline CDR1 reads MNHEY; CDR2 reads SVGAGI. Trimming cost V 0 bases and J 9 bases; bases outside gene matches: 7. The CDR3 is 15 residues long. CDR3 sequence reads: CASSYSGQGMGEQFF. CDR3 DNA sequence: TGTGCCAGCAGTTACTCCGGACAGGGTATGGGTGAGCAGTTCTTC.

This clonotype occurred many times. The V gene is TRBV9, the J gene TRBJ2-1; the D gene is possibly TRBD2 (6 bases). From germline, CDR1 is SGDLS and CDR2 YYNGEE. Deletions cut 3 bases from V and 6 bases from J, with 22 bases between. The CDR3 is 17 residues long. Here the CDR3 DNA reads TGTGCCAGCAGCGGTAGCGGTTTGGGTGTGGGGGGCAATGAGCAGTTCTTC. Amino acid sequence: CASSGSGLGVGGNEQFF. The entire variable domain, with the rest obtained from reference TRBV9 and TRBJ2-1, is as follows: DSGVTQTPKHLITATGQRVTLRCSPRSGDLSVYWYQQSLDQGLQFLIQYYNGEERAKGNILERFSAQQFPDLHSELNLSSLELGDSALYFCASSGSGLGVGGNEQFFGPGTRLTVL.

This clonotype was picked up a small number of times. V usage is TRBV27 and J usage is TRBJ2-6, with D hard to call. Trimming took off 3 bases at V and 1 base at J, with 4 bases between the two ends. The V gene's germline CDR1 is MNHEY and CDR2 SMNVEV (reference sequence). CDR3 length: 14 amino acids. CDR3 coding DNA: TGTGCCAGCAGTTTTGATTCTGGGGCCAACGTCCTGACTTTC. Translating gives CASSFDSGANVLTF.

The sample holds many counts of this clonotype. This chain links TRBV4-3 with TRBJ1-4; TRBD1 agrees at 7 bases. Germline V gene data show CDR1 as LGHNA and CDR2 as YSLEER. With 2 bases clipped from V and 4 bases from J, the junction kept 4 bases outside the gene matches. CDR3 length: 15 amino acids. The chain's CDR3 is CASSQPGQSNEKLFF. The DNA for the CDR3 is TGCGCCAGCAGCCAACCGGGACAGAGTAATGAAAAACTGTTTTTT.

This clonotype was counted ten times or more. The CDR3 DNA reads as TGCGCCAGCAGCTCGGACACGGACACTGAAGCTTTCTTT. Its protein product is CASSSDTDTEAFF. The V call is TRBV5-1, the J call TRBJ1-1; tentatively, D is TRBD1 (5 bases). The CDR3 loop spans 13 amino acids. Germline CDR1 and CDR2: SGHRS and YFSETQ. V gave up 3 bases and J gave up 3 bases, with 9 bases separating them.

There are many counts of this clonotype. The V gene is TRBV4-2, the J gene TRBJ1-1; TRBD1 might be the D (6 bases). V lost 1 base to trimming and J lost 4 bases, with 13 bases between them. This CDR3 region has 15 residues. Germline CDR1 is LGHNA and CDR2 is YNFKEQ. The CDR3 DNA reads TGTGCCAGCAGCCAAGCGGGGGCGGAGGGCACTGAAGCTTTCTTT. This translates into CASSQAGAEGTEAFF.

This clonotype was seen at least ten times. V is TRBV5-1 and J is TRBJ2-5, with D unclear. This CDR3 is 16 amino acids long. CDR1 and CDR2 (germline): SGHRS, YFSETQ. V was cut by 0 bases and J by 4 bases, with 16 bases left in between. For the CDR3, the DNA is TGCGCCAGCAGCTTGGATCCCGGCCAGAAGGGAGAGACCCAGTACTTC. It yields the protein CASSLDPGQKGETQYF.

This clonotype was counted many times. The gene calls are TRBV9 and TRBJ2-1; 8 nucleotides agree with TRBD2. Germline-derived CDR1 and CDR2 are SGDLS and YYNGEE. The V and J ends lost 0 bases and 4 bases, in that order; junction bases with no gene match: 6. There are 16 residues in the CDR3. The CDR3 DNA reads as TGTGCCAGCAGCGTAGGTTATAGCGGGACGTACAATGAGCAGTTCTTC. Residues: CASSVGYSGTYNEQFF.

This clonotype was found a few times. V and J are TRBV7-6 and TRBJ2-7; 9 bases fit TRBD1. After removal of 1 base from V and 3 bases from J, the junction contained 4 bases not matched to a gene. The CDR3 length is 15 residues. Germline CDR1 is SGHVS and CDR2 is FNYEAQ. In nucleotides, the CDR3 is TGTGCCAGCAGCTTAGGTACGGGACAGGGCTACGAGCAGTACTTC. As protein: CASSLGTGQGYEQYF.

This clonotype was picked up many times. V and J are TRBV11-2 and TRBJ1-4, with D unclear. The length of the CDR3 is 14 residues. Trimming took 4 bases from V and 4 from J, leaving 10 bases between them. Looked up from germline, CDR1 is SGHAT and CDR2 is FQNNGV. CDR3 DNA sequence: TGTGCCAGCAGCTCCACACCGGGTAATGAAAAACTGTTTTTT. Protein product: CASSSTPGNEKLFF.

This clonotype has ten or more counts. J is TRBJ2-3 and V is TRBV6-7; weak D call: TRBD2 (5 bases). TRBV6-7 is sorted into the ORF group, with uncertain function. This CDR3 contains 16 residues. V was shortened by 6 bases and J by 0 bases, with 16 bases between the two germline ends. CDR3 DNA sequence: TGTGCCAGCAGCTATAGGACTCCGAGGAGCACAGATACGCAGTATTTT. This encodes CASSYRTPRSTDTQYF.

This clonotype came up many times. The chain is built from TRBV19 and TRBJ2-3; D remains ambiguous. The CDR3 has 14 residues. The germline gives CDR1 LNHDA, CDR2 SQIVND (reference sequence). Trimming stripped 2 bases from V and 4 bases from J, with 10 bases between. CDR3: CASSIMAYADTQYF. The CDR3 nucleotides read TGTGCCAGTAGTATAATGGCATACGCAGATACGCAGTATTTT.

The chain joins TRBV6-5 to TRBJ1-6; possibly TRBD1 for D (6 bases). In germline, CDR1 is MNHEY, CDR2 SVGAGI. V lost 0 bases, J lost 8 bases, and 11 bases lay in between. The CDR3 sequence is 15 residues long. For the CDR3, the DNA is TGTGCCAGCAGTTACTCGAGGGCAGGGGATTCACCCCTCCACTTT. Protein: CASSYSRAGDSPLHF.

In this sample, this clonotype turned up a few times. This chain connects TRBV11-3 to TRBJ2-3; the D is unclear. CDR3 length: 18 amino acids. In germline, CDR1 is SGHNT, CDR2 YENEEA. Trimming pared 1 base from V and 5 bases from J, leaving 22 bases between. DNA of the CDR3: TGTGCCAGCAGCTTAGGATTGGGCGGCCCACCCAACGGAGATACGCAGTATTTT. Its translation: CASSLGLGGPPNGDTQYF.

Many counts were recorded for this clonotype. The chain links TRBV5-6 to TRBJ2-1; no firm D call. CDR3 length equals 16 residues. With 5 bases removed from V and 10 bases from J, the gap between germline ends came to 25 bases. Germline CDR1 SGHDT, CDR2 YYEEEE. The CDR3 DNA follows: TGTGCCAGCAGGGGGAATTTAGGCGCTTTGTGGGGAGAGCAGTTCTTC. Translation gives CASRGNLGALWGEQFF.

This clonotype was seen many times. This rearrangement joins TRBV20-1 to TRBJ2-3; 10 bases match TRBD2. Germline assignment: CDR1 DFQATT and CDR2 SNEGSKA (reference sequence). CDR3 length: 22 residues. Losses at the gene ends were 1 base for V and 2 bases for J; bases not matched to a gene: 24. The CDR3 loop is CSARVSISSLSTSGYHTDTQYF. The CDR3 DNA follows: TGCAGTGCTAGAGTATCGATCTCCTCTCTCTCGACTAGCGGGTATCACACAGATACGCAGTATTTT.